The 28 T cell receptor beta chains below come from one sample, sequenced in a study of identical twins. TCRdb re-called the 5' RACE reads with MiXCR, one entry per CDR3 protein. The profile covers around 500,000 distinct CDR3 sequences, with approximately 15% appearing a single time and 0.5% to 0.65% taken by the ten largest. This sample was shared with a second study, whose subject was yellow fever vaccine responses in identical twins.

Sequenced input: CD4+ T cells sorted from blood. These receptors all come from a woman aged 18-29 years in good health.

The chain uses TRBV7-3 and TRBJ2-1; TRBD2 matches at 11 bases. CDR1 is SGHTA and CDR2 is FQGTGA in the germline V gene. The trim removed 3 bases at V and 4 bases at J, leaving 5 bases unmatched. CDR3 length: 16 amino acids. The CDR3 nucleotides are TGTGCCAGCAGCTTCGTTAGCGGGGGGGGTTACAATGAGCAGTTCTTC. Amino acids: CASSFVSGGGYNEQFF.

This clonotype was observed at least ten times. The rearrangement joins TRBV7-9 to TRBJ2-2; D assignment may be TRBD1 or TRBD2 (5 bases each). The CDR3 sequence is 16 residues long. Germline V gene lookup returns CDR1 SEHNR and CDR2 FQNEAQ (reference sequence). Trimming shortened V by 5 bases and J by 0 bases, and 13 bases separated the two germline ends. The CDR3 DNA follows: TGTGCCAGCAGCGATATGGGACGGACGAACACCGGGGAGCTGTTTTTT. Translating it yields CASSDMGRTNTGELFF.

This rearrangement joins TRBV11-2 to TRBJ2-1; tentatively, D is TRBD2 (6 bases). CDR1 and CDR2 from the germline V gene are SGHAT and FQNNGV. This CDR3 has 16 residues. V dropped 1 base and J dropped 6 bases, with 16 bases sitting between them. CDR3 region: CASSLVGLALGNEQFF. CDR3 DNA sequence: TGTGCCAGCAGCTTAGTAGGGCTAGCGCTTGGCAATGAGCAGTTCTTC.

The V call is TRBV20-1, the J call TRBJ1-5; D gene uncertain. The CDR3 has 14 residues. Germline V gene lookup returns CDR1 DFQATT and CDR2 SNEGSKA (reference sequence). Trimming removed 2 bases at V and 1 base at J, with 9 bases between. The CDR3 DNA reads TGCAGTGCTAGAACGGGGTTGAGCAATCAGCCCCAGCATTTT. It encodes CSARTGLSNQPQHF.

This clonotype appeared a few times. The V call is TRBV5-1, the J call TRBJ1-3; possible D gene TRBD1, 6 bases. Germline CDR1 SGHRS, CDR2 YFSETQ. Deletions cut 1 base from V and 4 bases from J, with 9 bases between. This CDR3 has 14 amino acids. The CDR3 coding sequence is TGCGCCAGCAGCTTGTCACAGGGAGGAAACACCATATATTTT. Translating gives CASSLSQGGNTIYF. Full variable domain (outside the CDR3, taken from reference TRBV5-1 and TRBJ1-3): KAGVTQTPRYLIKTRGQQVTLSCSPISGHRSVSWYQQTPGQGLQFLFEYFSETQRNKGNFPGRFSGRQFSNSRSEMNVSTLELGDSALYLCASSLSQGGNTIYFGEGSWLTVV.

The chain employs TRBV6-1 and TRBJ2-6; the match to TRBD1 covers 8 bases. V shed 3 bases, J shed 0 bases, and the junction held 7 bases outside the gene matches. Germline CDR1 is MNHNS and CDR2 is SASEGT. This CDR3 contains 18 residues. The CDR3: CASSDPDRGSSGANVLTF. In nucleotides, the CDR3 is TGTGCCAGCAGTGACCCCGACAGGGGCAGCTCTGGGGCCAACGTCCTGACTTTC.

This clonotype was detected a few times. V usage is TRBV20-1 and J usage is TRBJ2-7; 11 nucleotides line up with TRBD2. Germline V gene lookup returns CDR1 DFQATT and CDR2 SNEGSKA (reference sequence). V shed 1 base and J 3 bases; nucleotides not matched to a gene: 8. This CDR3 is 16 amino acids long. For the CDR3, the DNA is TGCAGTGCTAGAGCACCTCTGGGGACTAGCGGCTACGAGCAGTACTTC. The encoded protein is CSARAPLGTSGYEQYF.

The rearrangement joins TRBV5-1 to TRBJ2-4, with TRBD1 identical over 10 bases. CDR1 and CDR2 from the germline V gene are SGHRS and YFSETQ. J gave up 10 bases and V 1 base, and 5 bases lay outside the gene matches. The CDR3 is 14 amino acids. The CDR3 reads CASSLTGTGEIQYF. The CDR3 nucleotides are TGCGCCAGCAGCTTGACCGGGACAGGGGAGATTCAGTACTTC.

This clonotype was picked up many times. The CDR3 sequence: CASSWDRDTGELFF. CDR3 DNA: TGTGCCAGCAGTTGGGACAGGGACACCGGGGAGCTGTTTTTT. This sequence joins TRBV6-5 and TRBJ2-2, with TRBD1 matching over 9 bases. V trimming: 4 bases; J trimming: 3 bases; junction bases outside the gene matches: 0. Per the germline V gene, CDR1 is MNHEY and CDR2 is SVGAGI. The CDR3 runs to 14 residues.

This clonotype was counted many times. The chain couples TRBV12-3 or TRBV12-4 to TRBJ2-5; 8 bases match TRBD2. V lost 5 bases and J lost 5; bases outside the gene matches: 13. The CDR3 is 16 residues long. In nucleotides, the CDR3 is TGTGCCAGCAGTCTTCCGGGACTAGAGAGGGGGGAGACCCAGTACTTC. The encoded protein is CASSLPGLERGETQYF.

This clonotype has only a few counts. J is TRBJ2-7 and V is TRBV9; D unclear. The CDR3 has 12 amino acids. V shed 3 bases and J shed 3 bases, with 7 bases lying between them. The germline gives CDR1 SGDLS, CDR2 YYNGEE. This chain's CDR3 is CASSAENYEQYF. The CDR3 DNA follows: TGTGCCAGCAGCGCGGAGAACTACGAGCAGTACTTC.

The rearrangement uses TRBV18 and TRBJ2-7; TRBD1 matches 7 bases. The CDR3 consists of 13 residues. The ends lost 3 bases at V and 6 bases at J; junction bases unmatched: 5. Germline CDR1 reads KGHSH; CDR2 reads LQKENI. CDR3 protein: CASSPKDRVEQYF. CDR3 in DNA: TGTGCCAGCTCACCTAAAGACAGGGTCGAGCAGTACTTC. Drawing the rest from reference TRBV18 and TRBJ2-7, the complete variable domain is NAGVMQNPRHLVRRRGQEARLRCSPMKGHSHVYWYRQLPEEGLKFMVYLQKENIIDESGMPKERFSAEFPKEGPSILRIQQVVRGDSAAYFCASSPKDRVEQYFGPGTRLTVT.

In this sample, this clonotype turned up many times. The chain uses TRBV12-3 or TRBV12-4 and TRBJ2-4, with D perhaps matching TRBD2 (5 bases). Trimming removed 7 bases at V and 6 bases at J, with 13 bases between. CDR3 length equals 13 residues. The DNA for the CDR3 is TGTGCCAGCATCATCTCGGGGAGAAACATTCAGTACTTC. This translates into CASIISGRNIQYF.

This rearrangement joins TRBV7-6 to TRBJ2-3, with a tentative D call TRBD1 (6 bases). CDR3 length equals 14 residues. Germline V gives CDR1 SGHVS, CDR2 FNYEAQ. Trimming removed 6 bases from V and 6 bases from J, with 16 bases in between. The CDR3 DNA sequence: TGTGCCAGCAGTTTTCTTAGAACAGGGGATACGCAGTATTTT. It codes for CASSFLRTGDTQYF. The whole variable domain, filled in from reference TRBV7-6 and TRBJ2-3, reads GAGVSQSPRYKVTKRGQDVALRCDPISGHVSLYWYRQALGQGPEFLTYFNYEAQQDKSGLPNDRFSAERPEGSISTLTIQRTEQRDSAMYRCASSFLRTGDTQYFGPGTRLTVL.

This clonotype was seen ten or more times. J is TRBJ2-3 and V is TRBV5-1; no clear D gene. Germline assignment: CDR1 SGHRS and CDR2 YFSETQ. This CDR3 comprises 13 residues. V was pared by 3 bases and J by 2 bases, with 7 bases between. This CDR3 is CASSSRITDTQYF. CDR3 sequence (DNA): TGCGCCAGCAGCTCCCGAATCACAGATACGCAGTATTTT.

The V call is TRBV7-2, the J call TRBJ2-7; D may be TRBD1 (6 bases). V was cut by 1 base and J by 3 bases, with 10 bases left in between. The CDR3 spans 14 residues. The germline V gene has CDR1 SGHTA and CDR2 FQGNSA. The CDR3 protein is CASSLDRAGYEQYF. The CDR3 nucleotides read TGTGCCAGCAGCTTAGACAGGGCTGGCTACGAGCAGTACTTC. Full variable domain (remainder filled in from reference TRBV7-2 and TRBJ2-7): GAGVSQSPSNKVTEKGKDVELRCDPISGHTALYWYRQSLGQGLEFLIYFQGNSAPDKSGLPSDRFSAERTGGSVSTLTIQRTQQEDSAVYLCASSLDRAGYEQYFGPGTRLTVT.

The chain couples TRBV5-4 to TRBJ2-1, with 8 bases lining up with TRBD2. The V and J ends lost 0 bases and 2 bases, in that order; junction bases with no gene match: 4. CDR1 is SGHNT and CDR2 is YYREEE in the germline V gene (reference sequence). This CDR3 is 16 amino acids long. CDR3 in DNA: TGTGCCAGCAGCTTGGCCGGCGGGAGGACCTACAATGAGCAGTTCTTC. Protein product: CASSLAGGRTYNEQFF.

The rearrangement joins TRBV28 to TRBJ2-5, with D uncertain. This CDR3 has 11 amino acids. Trimming took 3 bases from V and 10 from J, leaving 9 bases between them. Germline CDR1 MDHEN, CDR2 SYDVKM. CDR3 sequence: CASSLGQVQYF. DNA for the CDR3: TGTGCCAGCAGTTTGGGTCAGGTCCAGTACTTC. The whole variable domain, filled in from reference TRBV28 and TRBJ2-5, reads DVKVTQSSRYLVKRTGEKVFLECVQDMDHENMFWYRQDPGLGLRLIYFSYDVKMKEKGDIPEGYSVSREKKERFSLILESASTNQTSMYLCASSLGQVQYFGPGTRLLVL.

There are a few counts of this clonotype. The CDR3 coding sequence is TGCAGCGTCACCGGGGAGGGGGAGACCCAGTACTTC. This translates into CSVTGEGETQYF. This sequence joins TRBV29-1 and TRBJ2-5; 7 bases line up with TRBD2. CDR1 and CDR2 from the germline V gene are SQVTM and ANQGSEA. V gave up 6 bases and J gave up 5 bases; unmatched junction bases: 6. The CDR3 loop spans 12 amino acids.

V and J are TRBV5-5 and TRBJ1-4, with 7 bases fitting TRBD1. The CDR3 runs to 14 residues. The J segment lost 7 bases and the V segment lost 4 bases, leaving 7 bases of the junction unmatched. Germline V gene lookup returns CDR1 SGHKS and CDR2 YYEKEE (reference sequence). The CDR3 DNA is TGTGCCAGCAGCGAACCGACAGGGACTGAAAAACTGTTTTTT. Protein: CASSEPTGTEKLFF.

This clonotype was seen only a few times. The V gene is TRBV28, the J gene TRBJ2-1, with D maybe TRBD2 (6 bases). The CDR3 has 11 residues. Per germline, CDR1 MDHEN and CDR2 SYDVKM. V shed 10 bases and J shed 12 bases, with 16 bases lying between them. The CDR3 region has the DNA TGTGCCACCTTCGGGAGTTATGTGCAGTTCTTC. Protein product: CATFGSYVQFF.

The rearrangement uses TRBV25-1 and TRBJ2-5; 14 bases match TRBD2. Per germline, CDR1 MGHDK and CDR2 SYGVNS. The length of the CDR3 is 19 residues. J gave up 4 bases and V 2 bases, and 12 bases lay outside the gene matches. The CDR3 region is CASSESGTSGGSGGETQYF. DNA of the CDR3: TGTGCCAGCAGTGAAAGTGGGACTAGCGGGGGTTCGGGGGGAGAGACCCAGTACTTC.

The chain carries TRBV4-3 and TRBJ2-1; D possibly matches TRBD1 or TRBD2 (6 bases each). CDR3 length: 15 residues. CDR1 LGHNA and CDR2 YSLEER come from the germline V gene. V was clipped by 0 bases and J by 9 bases, with 15 bases between them. CDR3 amino acids: CASSQELLGGSEQFF. CDR3 in DNA: TGCGCCAGCAGCCAAGAGCTTTTGGGGGGCAGTGAGCAGTTCTTC.

This clonotype turned up a few times. The gene calls are TRBV20-1 and TRBJ2-5; D gene unclear. The CDR3 spans 15 residues. The ends were cut back, 3 bases at V and 2 bases at J, with 16 bases in the middle. The germline V gene has CDR1 DFQATT and CDR2 SNEGSKA (reference sequence). Here the CDR3 DNA reads TGCAGTGCTAGGTTCTCGGTTGGTCCTCAAGAGACCCAGTACTTC. It translates to CSARFSVGPQETQYF.

The chain recombines TRBV4-2 with TRBJ2-7; D perhaps matches TRBD2 (5 bases). This CDR3 comprises 17 residues. Germline CDR1 reads LGHNA; CDR2 reads YNFKEQ. Trimming pared 0 bases from V and 2 bases from J, leaving 17 bases between. The CDR3 sequence: CASSQEGGLDVTYEQYF. CDR3 DNA sequence: TGTGCCAGCAGCCAAGAGGGCGGACTGGATGTCACCTACGAGCAGTACTTC.

This clonotype was observed a few times. V is TRBV7-2 and J is TRBJ2-5; either TRBD1 or TRBD2 may supply D (5 bases each). The CDR3 is made up of 16 amino acids. CDR1 is SGHTA, CDR2 FQGNSA, per germline. Between the trimmed V and J ends, which lost 2 bases and 5 bases, there was a span of 18 bases. This chain's CDR3 is CASSLRAGWRWETQYF. The CDR3 DNA reads as TGTGCCAGCAGCTTACGTGCAGGGTGGAGGTGGGAGACCCAGTACTTC. The whole variable domain, filled in from reference TRBV7-2 and TRBJ2-5, reads GAGVSQSPSNKVTEKGKDVELRCDPISGHTALYWYRQSLGQGLEFLIYFQGNSAPDKSGLPSDRFSAERTGGSVSTLTIQRTQQEDSAVYLCASSLRAGWRWETQYFGPGTRLLVL.

This clonotype was counted only a few times. V and J are TRBV4-3 and TRBJ2-1; a weak D match, TRBD2 (6 bases). CDR3 size: 14 residues. V was cut by 0 bases and J by 8 bases, with 11 bases left in between. The germline V gene has CDR1 LGHNA and CDR2 YSLEER. CDR3 sequence (DNA): TGCGCCAGCAGCCAAGATGCAGCTAGCGATGAGCAGTTCTTC. Amino acid sequence: CASSQDAASDEQFF.

The CDR3 spells CASSLGTEKANVLTF. In DNA, the CDR3 is TGTGCCAGCAGCTTGGGGACAGAGAAGGCCAACGTCCTGACTTTC. The chain joins TRBV7-3 to TRBJ2-6; TRBD1 agrees at 7 bases. The CDR3 sequence is 15 residues long. Per the germline V gene, CDR1 is SGHTA and CDR2 is FQGTGA. Trimming removed 3 bases from V and 6 bases from J; junction bases left unmatched: 5. The full variable domain, in which reference TRBV7-3 and TRBJ2-6 provide the parts outside the CDR3, is GAGVSQTPSNKVTEKGKYVELRCDPISGHTALYWYRQSLGQGPEFLIYFQGTGAADDSGLPNDRFFAVRPEGSVSTLKIQRTERGDSAVYLCASSLGTEKANVLTFGAGSRLTVL.